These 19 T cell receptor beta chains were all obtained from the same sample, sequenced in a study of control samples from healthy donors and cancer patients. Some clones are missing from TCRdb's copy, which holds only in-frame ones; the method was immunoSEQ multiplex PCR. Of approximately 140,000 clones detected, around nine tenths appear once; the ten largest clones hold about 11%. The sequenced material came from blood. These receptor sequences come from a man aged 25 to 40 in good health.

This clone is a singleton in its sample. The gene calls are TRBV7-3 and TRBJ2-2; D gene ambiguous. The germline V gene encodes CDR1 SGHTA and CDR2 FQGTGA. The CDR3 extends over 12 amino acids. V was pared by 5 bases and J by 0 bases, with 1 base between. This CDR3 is CASSPNTGELFF. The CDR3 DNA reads TGTGCCAGCAGCCCGAACACCGGGGAGCTGTTTTTT.

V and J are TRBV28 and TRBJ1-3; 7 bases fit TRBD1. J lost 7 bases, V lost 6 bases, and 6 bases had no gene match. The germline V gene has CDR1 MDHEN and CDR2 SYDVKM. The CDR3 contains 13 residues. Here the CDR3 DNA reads TGTGCCAGCAGAAGACAGGGAGGTAACACCATATATTTT. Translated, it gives CASRRQGGNTIYF.

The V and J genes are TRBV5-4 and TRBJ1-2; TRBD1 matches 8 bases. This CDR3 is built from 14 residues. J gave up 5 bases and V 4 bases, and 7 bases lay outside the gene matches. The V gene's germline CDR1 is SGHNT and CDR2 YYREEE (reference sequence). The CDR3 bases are TGTGCCAGCAGCGTCGACAGGGGCCAGTATGGCTACACCTTC. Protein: CASSVDRGQYGYTF.

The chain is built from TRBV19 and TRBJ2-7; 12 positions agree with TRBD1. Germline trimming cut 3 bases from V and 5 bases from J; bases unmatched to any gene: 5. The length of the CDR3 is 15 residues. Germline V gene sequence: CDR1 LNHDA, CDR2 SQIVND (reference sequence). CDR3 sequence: CASSMGTGGNNEQYF. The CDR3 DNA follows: TGTGCCAGTAGTATGGGGACAGGGGGCAACAACGAGCAGTACTTC.

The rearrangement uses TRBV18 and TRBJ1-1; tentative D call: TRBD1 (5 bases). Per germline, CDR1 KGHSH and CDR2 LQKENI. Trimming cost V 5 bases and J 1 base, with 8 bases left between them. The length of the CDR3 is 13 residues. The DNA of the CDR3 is TGTGCCAGCTCATCGGACACGAACACTGAAGCTTTCTTT. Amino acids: CASSSDTNTEAFF.

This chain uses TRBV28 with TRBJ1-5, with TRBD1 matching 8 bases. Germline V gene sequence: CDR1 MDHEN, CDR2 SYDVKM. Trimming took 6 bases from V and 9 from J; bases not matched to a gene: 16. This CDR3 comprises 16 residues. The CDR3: CASRLTGAPDLAPQHF. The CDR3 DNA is TGTGCCAGCAGACTGACAGGGGCACCCGATCTTGCGCCCCAGCATTTT.

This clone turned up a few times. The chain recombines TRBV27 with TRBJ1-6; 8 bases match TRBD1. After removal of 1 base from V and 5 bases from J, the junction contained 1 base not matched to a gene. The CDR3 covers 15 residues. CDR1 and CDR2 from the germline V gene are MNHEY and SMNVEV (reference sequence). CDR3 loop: CASSLYRGNNSPLHF. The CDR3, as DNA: TGTGCCAGCAGTTTATACAGGGGGAATAATTCACCCCTCCACTTT.

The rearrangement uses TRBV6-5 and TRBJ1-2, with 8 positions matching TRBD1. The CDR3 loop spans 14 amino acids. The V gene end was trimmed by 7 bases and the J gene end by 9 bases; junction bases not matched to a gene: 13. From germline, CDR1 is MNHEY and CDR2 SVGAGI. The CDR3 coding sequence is TGTGCCAGCACCGACGCTAATACAGGGGGGAGCTACACCTTC. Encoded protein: CASTDANTGGSYTF.

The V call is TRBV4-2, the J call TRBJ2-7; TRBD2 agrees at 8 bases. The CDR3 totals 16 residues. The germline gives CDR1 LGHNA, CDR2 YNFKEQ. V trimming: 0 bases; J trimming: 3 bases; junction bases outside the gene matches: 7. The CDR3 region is CASSQEVTGGFYEQYF. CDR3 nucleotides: TGTGCCAGCAGCCAAGAGGTAACGGGAGGGTTCTACGAGCAGTACTTC.

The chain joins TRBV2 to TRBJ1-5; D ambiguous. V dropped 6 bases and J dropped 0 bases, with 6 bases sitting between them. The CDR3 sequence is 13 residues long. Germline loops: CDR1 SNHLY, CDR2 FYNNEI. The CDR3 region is CASRSVSNQPQHF. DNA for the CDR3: TGTGCCAGCAGATCGGTTAGCAATCAGCCCCAGCATTTT.

As DNA, the CDR3 is TGTGCCAGCAGTACCACGGGGGCGAGTTGGGACATTCAGTACTTC. This gives the protein CASSTTGASWDIQYF. This chain links TRBV6-5 with TRBJ2-4; TRBD1 or TRBD2 may be the D gene (6 bases each). Germline assignment: CDR1 MNHEY and CDR2 SVGAGI. The V end was cut by 5 bases, the J end by 8 bases, with 19 bases between. This CDR3 contains 15 residues.

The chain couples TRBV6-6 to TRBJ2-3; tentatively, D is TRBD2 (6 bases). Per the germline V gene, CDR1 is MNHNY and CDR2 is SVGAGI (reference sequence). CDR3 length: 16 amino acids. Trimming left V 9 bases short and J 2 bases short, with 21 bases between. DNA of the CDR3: TGTGCCAGTGTCGGTACGGGAGAAGTAGTCACAGATACGCAGTATTTT. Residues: CASVGTGEVVTDTQYF.

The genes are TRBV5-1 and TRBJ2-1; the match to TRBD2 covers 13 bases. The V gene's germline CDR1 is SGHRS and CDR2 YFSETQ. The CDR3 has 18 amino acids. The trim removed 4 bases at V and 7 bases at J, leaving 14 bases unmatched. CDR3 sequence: CASSVHRLAGGELNEQFF. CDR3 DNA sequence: TGCGCCAGCAGCGTACATCGACTAGCGGGAGGCGAATTGAATGAGCAGTTCTTC.

This CDR3 reads CASRDQTGANEKLFF. The CDR3 nucleotides are TGCGCCAGCAGAGACCAGACAGGCGCTAATGAAAAACTGTTTTTT. V usage is TRBV5-1 and J usage is TRBJ1-4; perhaps TRBD1 as D (6 bases). With 5 bases removed from V and 3 bases from J, the gap between germline ends came to 14 bases. The germline V gene has CDR1 SGHRS and CDR2 YFSETQ. This CDR3 is built from 15 residues.

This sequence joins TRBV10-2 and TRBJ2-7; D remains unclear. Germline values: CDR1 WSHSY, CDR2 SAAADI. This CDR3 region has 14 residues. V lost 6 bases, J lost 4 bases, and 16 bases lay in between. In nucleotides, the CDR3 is TGCGCCAGCAGAATATCAACGCACTATTACGAGCAGTACTTC. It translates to CASRISTHYYEQYF.

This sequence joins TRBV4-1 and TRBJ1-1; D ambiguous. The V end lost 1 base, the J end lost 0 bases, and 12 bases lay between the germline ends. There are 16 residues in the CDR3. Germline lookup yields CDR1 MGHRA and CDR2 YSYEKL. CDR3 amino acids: CASSQGLQRMNTEAFF. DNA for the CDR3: TGCGCCAGCAGCCAAGGATTACAGAGAATGAACACTGAAGCTTTCTTT.

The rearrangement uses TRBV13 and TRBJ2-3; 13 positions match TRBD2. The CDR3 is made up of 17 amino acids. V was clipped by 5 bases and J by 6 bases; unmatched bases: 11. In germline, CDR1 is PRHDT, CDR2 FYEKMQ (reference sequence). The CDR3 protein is CASSRRLAGGVPDTQYF. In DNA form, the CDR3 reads TGTGCCAGCAGCCGGCGACTAGCGGGAGGAGTTCCGGATACGCAGTATTTT. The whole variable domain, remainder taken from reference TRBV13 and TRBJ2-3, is AAGVIQSPRHLIKEKRETATLKCYPIPRHDTVYWYQQGPGQDPQFLISFYEKMQSDKGSIPDRFSAQQFSDYHSELNMSSLELGDSALYFCASSRRLAGGVPDTQYFGPGTRLTVL.

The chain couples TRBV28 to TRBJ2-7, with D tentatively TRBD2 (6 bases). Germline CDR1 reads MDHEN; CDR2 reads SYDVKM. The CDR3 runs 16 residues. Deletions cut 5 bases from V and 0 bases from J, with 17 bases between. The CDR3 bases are TGTGCCAGCAGTCAGCCCAGCGGGTGGAGCTCCTACGAGCAGTACTTC. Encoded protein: CASSQPSGWSSYEQYF.

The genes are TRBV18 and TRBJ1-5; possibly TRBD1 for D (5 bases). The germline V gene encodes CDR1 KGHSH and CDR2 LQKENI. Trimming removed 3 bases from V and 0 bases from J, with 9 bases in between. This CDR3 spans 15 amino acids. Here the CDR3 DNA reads TGTGCCAGCTCACCTTGGGGCTATAGCAATCAGCCCCAGCATTTT. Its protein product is CASSPWGYSNQPQHF.